This record covers a single T cell receptor beta chain. From germline, CDR1 is SNHLY and CDR2 FYNNEI. V was clipped by 3 bases and J by 4 bases, with 4 bases between them. The CDR3 covers 12 residues. This specimen belongs to a study of CD8+CD57+ T cells in acquired aplastic anemia. Both TCR beta VDJ combination and CDR3 sequence profiling were carried out. Genomic DNA was the template for this profiling. TCRdb itself ran the reads through MiXCR, one entry per CDR3 protein. Of 100,000 to 150,000 distinct CDR3 sequences detected, around 48% appear once; the ten largest clones hold under 3%. This clonotype originated in a human donor in good health, serving as a control. Sequencing used sorted CD4+, CD8+, or CD8+CD57+ T cells (not recorded which) from PBMCs. The chain has TRBV2 and TRBJ1-3; unclear D gene. The CDR3 DNA follows: TGTGCCAGCAGTGACGACGGAAACACCATATATTTT. Protein: CASSDDGNTIYF. The full variable domain, completed using reference TRBV2 and TRBJ1-3, is EPEVTQTPSHQVTQMGQEVILRCVPISNHLYFYWYRQILGQKVEFLVSFYNNEISEKSEIFDDQFSVERPDGSNFTLKIRSTKLEDSAMYFCASSDDGNTIYFGEGSWLTVV.